This T cell receptor (beta chain) originates from a study of T cells in Graves' hyperthyroidism and ophthalmopathy. This clonotype was seen at least ten times. Those patients with uncontrolled infection, other autoimmune disease, pregnancy or lactation were excluded. The CDR3 is 13 amino acids. After removal of 6 bases from V and 2 bases from J, the junction contained 2 bases not matched to a gene. There were TCR beta CDR3 regions amplified from RNA transcripts. The study used the HTBI primer set for a first-round RT-PCR of the TCR CDR3. MiXCR, run by TCRdb on the multiplex PCR reads, gives a single entry per CDR3 protein. This sample has about 570,000 distinct CDR3 sequences; 13% to 15% occur once, and the top ten carry 14%.

The chain employs TRBV12-3 or TRBV12-4 and TRBJ2-3, with 7 bases matching TRBD1. Sequenced sample: blood. The TCR was taken from a woman aged 40 to 49 with Graves' hyperthyroidism. DNA for the CDR3: TGTGCCAGCAGGGGACAGTCCACAGATACGCAGTATTTT. Translating it yields CASRGQSTDTQYF.